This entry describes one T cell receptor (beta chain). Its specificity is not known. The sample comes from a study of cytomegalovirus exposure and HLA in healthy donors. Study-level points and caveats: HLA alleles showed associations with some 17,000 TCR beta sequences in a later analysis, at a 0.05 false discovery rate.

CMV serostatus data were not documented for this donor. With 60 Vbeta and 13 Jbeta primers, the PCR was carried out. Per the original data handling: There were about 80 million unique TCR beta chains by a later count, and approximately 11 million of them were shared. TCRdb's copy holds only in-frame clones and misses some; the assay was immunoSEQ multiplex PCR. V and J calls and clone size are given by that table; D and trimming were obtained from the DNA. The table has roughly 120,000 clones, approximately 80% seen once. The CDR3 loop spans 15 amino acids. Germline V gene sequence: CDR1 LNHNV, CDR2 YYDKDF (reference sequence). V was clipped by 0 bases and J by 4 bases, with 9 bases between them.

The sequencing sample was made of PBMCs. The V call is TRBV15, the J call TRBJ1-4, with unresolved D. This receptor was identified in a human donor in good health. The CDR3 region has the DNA TGTGCCACCAGCAGAGATCGGGTGGATAATGAAAAACTGTTTTTT. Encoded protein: CATSRDRVDNEKLFF. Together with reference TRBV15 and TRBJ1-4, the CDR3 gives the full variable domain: DAMVIQNPRYQVTQFGKPVTLSCSQTLNHNVMYWYQQKSSQAPKLLFHYYDKDFNNEADTPDNFQSRRPNTSFCFLDIRSPGLGDTAMYLCATSRDRVDNEKLFFGSGTQLSVL.